This T cell receptor (beta chain) was captured by sequencing in a study of T cell changes during pregnancy in multiple sclerosis. Between the trimmed V and J ends, which lost 0 bases and 10 bases, there was a span of 9 bases. The CDR3 is 13 residues long. The V gene's germline CDR1 is MGHRA and CDR2 YSYEKL. The table came from immunoSEQ multiplex PCR; TCRdb's copy has only in-frame clones and leaves some out. The repertoire has around 70,000 clones, 80% to 95% of them found once; the top ten carry over 3.5%. The sequence was collected from a female donor in good health, enrolled as a control in a pregnancy study. The J gene is TRBJ2-2, the V gene TRBV4-1; perhaps TRBD2 as D (5 bases). Sequences were derived from peripheral blood, sampled after pregnancy. For the CDR3, the DNA is TGCGCCAGCAGCCAAGAGAGGACTCTGGAGCTGTTTTTT. Translating gives CASSQERTLELFF.